Following are 27 T cell receptor beta chains from one sample sequenced in a study of OX40 agonist ivuxolimab in advanced cancers. Library preparation used the immunoSEQ multiplex PCR assay. TCRdb carries this immuneACCESS record with in-frame sequences only. Its versions omit some clonotypes, under half of them owing to an unresolved V gene in the studies checked, with the rest unexplained. In all, the sample holds 60,000 to 75,000 clones, and roughly 80% of those were seen once. Of the sample, 7.9% is held by the ten largest clones. Sample: CD4+ or CD8+ T cells sorted from blood, taken in a trial of the OX40 agonist ivuxolimab. The receptors were sampled from an adult with an advanced solid tumor such as melanoma, head and neck, liver or kidney cancer.

This chain connects TRBV28 to TRBJ1-5; unclear D gene. Trimming left V 3 bases short and J 4 bases short, with 16 bases between. Germline V CDR1 and CDR2: MDHEN, SYDVKM. The CDR3 length is 16 residues. CDR3 in amino acids: CASSFHRAPPNQPQHF. In DNA, the CDR3 is TGTGCCAGCAGTTTCCACCGGGCCCCTCCTAATCAGCCCCAGCATTTT.

CDR3 amino acids: CASSSPTSGGTDTQYF. The CDR3 nucleotides are TGTGCCAGCAGCTCGCCCACTAGCGGGGGAACAGATACGCAGTATTTT. V gene TRBV6-6 combines with J gene TRBJ2-3; 11 nucleotides align to TRBD2. The J segment lost 3 bases and the V segment lost 6 bases, leaving 8 bases of the junction unmatched. From germline, CDR1 is MNHNY and CDR2 SVGAGI (reference sequence). The CDR3 has 16 residues.

V is TRBV7-9 and J is TRBJ2-1, with TRBD2 matching over 7 bases. After removal of 5 bases from V and 6 bases from J, the junction contained 13 bases not matched to a gene. This CDR3 spans 16 amino acids. The V gene's germline CDR1 is SEHNR and CDR2 FQNEAQ (reference sequence). The CDR3 spells CASSPPGGGGINEQFF. CDR3 DNA sequence: TGTGCCAGCAGCCCCCCGGGTGGGGGGGGGATCAATGAGCAGTTCTTC.

V gene TRBV18 combines with J gene TRBJ1-1; possible D gene TRBD1, 5 bases. V was shortened by 6 bases and J by 0 bases, with 11 bases between the two germline ends. CDR3 length: 14 residues. Germline CDR1 and CDR2: KGHSH and LQKENI. DNA of the CDR3: TGTGCCAGCTCCCGACAGCATTTGAACACTGAAGCTTTCTTT. It translates to CASSRQHLNTEAFF.

The chain is built from TRBV21-1 and TRBJ2-1; the D call of TRBD2 is as the table states it, not checked on the DNA. TRBV21-1 is annotated as a pseudogene. The CDR3 totals 16 residues. The CDR3 region has the DNA TGTGCCAGCAGCAAAGCCCGACTAGCGGGTTACAATGAGCAGTTCTTC. This translates into CASSKARLAGYNEQFF.

The chain is built from TRBV7-2 and TRBJ2-1; D is ambiguous. V lost 7 bases and J 0 bases, leaving 13 bases between the germline ends. Germline assignment: CDR1 SGHTA and CDR2 FQGNSA. This CDR3 has 15 amino acids. The CDR3 DNA reads TGTGCCAGCATCCCTGATCTTTTCTCCTACAATGAGCAGTTCTTC. The encoded protein is CASIPDLFSYNEQFF.

V usage is TRBV6-1 and J usage is TRBJ1-2; the D gene is possibly TRBD1 (5 bases). V lost 10 bases and J 4 bases, leaving 10 bases between the germline ends. The CDR3 is made up of 11 amino acids. The germline CDR1 and CDR2 sequences are MNHNS and SASEGT. DNA of the CDR3: TGTGCCACTACAGACAGCTATGGCTACACCTTC. As protein: CATTDSYGYTF.

This chain joins TRBV15 and TRBJ2-3; 8 bases align to TRBD2. The CDR3 extends over 15 amino acids. The V segment lost 5 bases and the J segment 4 bases; nucleotides outside the gene matches: 8. The V gene's germline CDR1 is LNHNV and CDR2 YYDKDF (reference sequence). The CDR3 nucleotides are TGTGCCACCAGCGATCCGGGACTAGTAGCAGATACGCAGTATTTT. It specifies CATSDPGLVADTQYF.

The chain is built from TRBV7-2 and TRBJ2-3; D uncertain. The CDR3 runs to 17 residues. V lost 5 bases and J 6 bases, leaving 24 bases between the germline ends. CDR1 and CDR2 from the germline V gene are SGHTA and FQGNSA. Here the CDR3 reads CASSDPTALQNADTQYF. The CDR3 nucleotides read TGTGCCAGCAGCGATCCAACGGCACTTCAAAACGCGGATACGCAGTATTTT.

V and J are TRBV7-9 and TRBJ2-7; D is uncertain. This CDR3 comprises 12 residues. Germline V CDR1 and CDR2: SEHNR, FQNEAQ (reference sequence). Trimming pared 4 bases from V and 0 bases from J, leaving 4 bases between. Here the CDR3 DNA reads TGTGCCAGCAGCTCAAACTCCTACGAGCAGTACTTC. This translates into CASSSNSYEQYF.

This chain joins TRBV5-1 and TRBJ2-1; D is undetermined. CDR1 and CDR2 (germline): SGHRS, YFSETQ. Trimming removed 0 bases at V and 8 bases at J, with 15 bases between. This CDR3 has 15 residues. CDR3 in amino acids: CASSLGSGPPDEQFF. For the CDR3, the DNA is TGCGCCAGCAGCTTGGGGTCAGGCCCCCCCGATGAGCAGTTCTTC.

The CDR3 DNA follows: TGTGCCAGCTCACCTGACAGGGGTACAGATACGCAGTATTTT. Its translation is CASSPDRGTDTQYF. The rearrangement links TRBV18 to TRBJ2-3; TRBD1 matches 8 bases. Trimming cost V 3 bases and J 3 bases; bases outside gene matches: 2. Germline values: CDR1 KGHSH, CDR2 LQKENI. The CDR3 runs to 14 residues. The variable domain in full, completed from reference TRBV18 and TRBJ2-3, reads NAGVMQNPRHLVRRRGQEARLRCSPMKGHSHVYWYRQLPEEGLKFMVYLQKENIIDESGMPKERFSAEFPKEGPSILRIQQVVRGDSAAYFCASSPDRGTDTQYFGPGTRLTVL.

The genes are TRBV5-1 and TRBJ1-1, with D possibly TRBD1 on 6 matching bases. Germline V gene lookup returns CDR1 SGHRS and CDR2 YFSETQ. The CDR3 totals 15 residues. V dropped 0 bases and J dropped 3 bases, with 12 bases sitting between them. The CDR3 DNA reads as TGCGCCAGCAGCTTGGCCCCGGGGGCGGACACTGAAGCTTTCTTT. It translates to CASSLAPGADTEAFF. The whole variable domain, remainder taken from reference TRBV5-1 and TRBJ1-1, is KAGVTQTPRYLIKTRGQQVTLSCSPISGHRSVSWYQQTPGQGLQFLFEYFSETQRNKGNFPGRFSGRQFSNSRSEMNVSTLELGDSALYLCASSLAPGADTEAFFGQGTRLTVV.

V and J are TRBV19 and TRBJ2-3; 15 bases are shared with TRBD2. The CDR3 extends over 18 amino acids. Germline CDR1 is LNHDA and CDR2 is SQIVND (reference sequence). The V segment lost 3 bases and the J segment 3 bases; nucleotides outside the gene matches: 7. The CDR3: CASSIGSGLAGGTDTQYF. DNA of the CDR3: TGTGCCAGTAGTATTGGGAGCGGACTAGCGGGAGGGACAGATACGCAGTATTTT.

This chain joins TRBV4-1 and TRBJ1-1, with a weak D call TRBD1 (5 bases). The V end was cut by 2 bases, the J end by 0 bases, with 7 bases between. This CDR3 is 14 amino acids long. Germline V gene sequence: CDR1 MGHRA, CDR2 YSYEKL. In nucleotides, the CDR3 is TGCGCCAGCAGCCAAAGGACAATGAACACTGAAGCTTTCTTT. As protein: CASSQRTMNTEAFF.

This rearrangement joins TRBV6-6 to TRBJ2-2; 10 bases are a match to TRBD1. V shed 5 bases and J 3 bases; nucleotides not matched to a gene: 6. The CDR3 sequence is 16 residues long. Germline V gives CDR1 MNHNY, CDR2 SVGAGI (reference sequence). CDR3 coding DNA: TGTGCCAGCAGTGCACCGGGACAGGGGCACACCGGGGAGCTGTTTTTT. Translation: CASSAPGQGHTGELFF.

This clone was seen only once. V usage is TRBV11-2 and J usage is TRBJ1-4; D is possibly TRBD1 (5 bases). The CDR3 totals 17 residues. The V end lost 1 base, the J end lost 4 bases, and 16 bases lay between the germline ends. Looked up from germline, CDR1 is SGHAT and CDR2 is FQNNGV. In nucleotides, the CDR3 is TGTGCCAGCAGCTTAGGGATCGTGGGGCTTGGTAATGAAAAACTGTTTTTT. Its protein product is CASSLGIVGLGNEKLFF.

This clone has a single count. The chain is built from TRBV5-1 and TRBJ2-7; the D is unclear. Germline V CDR1 and CDR2: SGHRS, YFSETQ. This CDR3 is 14 amino acids long. The V and J ends lost 5 bases and 3 bases respectively, with 15 bases between them. The CDR3 spells CASRMGPEFYEQYF. In DNA, the CDR3 is TGCGCCAGCAGGATGGGTCCCGAGTTCTACGAGCAGTACTTC.

The chain uses TRBV29-1 and TRBJ2-6, with a weak D call TRBD1 (6 bases). CDR3 length equals 16 residues. In germline, CDR1 is SQVTM, CDR2 ANQGSEA. Between the trimmed V and J ends, which lost 6 bases and 0 bases, there was a span of 15 bases. This CDR3 is CSVSRDTDSGANVLTF. The CDR3 nucleotides are TGCAGCGTGTCCCGGGACACCGACTCTGGGGCCAACGTCCTGACTTTC.

The chain recombines TRBV18 with TRBJ1-2, with 7 bases matching TRBD1. V lost 5 bases, J lost 4 bases, and 4 bases stayed unmatched. From germline, CDR1 is KGHSH and CDR2 LQKENI. The CDR3 runs to 13 residues. Written as DNA, the CDR3 is TGTGCCAGCTCAACCGACAGGGTCTATGGCTACACCTTC. Translating it yields CASSTDRVYGYTF.

This sequence joins TRBV27 and TRBJ2-7; D gene ambiguous. With 9 bases removed from V and 0 bases from J, the gap between germline ends came to 15 bases. Germline V gene sequence: CDR1 MNHEY, CDR2 SMNVEV (reference sequence). The CDR3 totals 14 residues. CDR3: CASSTITNSYEQYF. For the CDR3, the DNA is TGTGCCAGTTCGACAATTACTAACTCCTACGAGCAGTACTTC.

This clone was seen a handful of times. The chain employs TRBV19 and TRBJ1-1; D gene ambiguous. V lost 0 bases and J 5 bases, leaving 7 bases between the germline ends. CDR3 size: 13 residues. Germline V CDR1 and CDR2: LNHDA, SQIVND (reference sequence). The CDR3 nucleotides are TGTGCCAGTAGTATAGATTGGGGAACTGAAGCTTTCTTT. It specifies CASSIDWGTEAFF. Complete variable domain (other parts from reference TRBV19 and TRBJ1-1): DGGITQSPKYLFRKEGQNVTLSCEQNLNHDAMYWYRQDPGQGLRLIYYSQIVNDFQKGDIAEGYSVSREKKESFPLTVTSAQKNPTAFYLCASSIDWGTEAFFGQGTRLTVV.

The chain couples TRBV6-5 to TRBJ1-2; D is undetermined. Germline CDR1 and CDR2: MNHEY and SVGAGI. V lost 0 bases and J lost 8, with 13 bases in between. The CDR3 contains 14 residues. The CDR3 region is CASSYSRSVQGYTF. The CDR3 region has the DNA TGTGCCAGCAGTTACTCGCGATCCGTGCAGGGCTACACCTTC.

The V and J genes are TRBV6-5 and TRBJ1-2; D perhaps matches TRBD1 (6 bases). The germline V gene has CDR1 MNHEY and CDR2 SVGAGI. V lost 4 bases, J lost 8 bases, and 17 bases lay in between. The CDR3 is 14 amino acids. The CDR3 nucleotides read TGTGCCAGCAGTTCCCCGGGCCTCGGGGGCGGCTACACCTTC. This translates into CASSSPGLGGGYTF.

This sequence joins TRBV18 and TRBJ1-2; D is undetermined. The CDR3 contains 13 residues. Trimming took 2 bases from V and 8 from J, leaving 12 bases between them. CDR1 and CDR2 from the germline V gene are KGHSH and LQKENI. This chain's CDR3 is CASSPEGQAGYTF. Written as DNA, the CDR3 is TGTGCCAGCTCACCAGAGGGTCAAGCGGGCTACACCTTC.

The chain couples TRBV5-1 to TRBJ2-3; no firm D call. The V end lost 5 bases, the J end lost 0 bases, and 13 bases lay between the germline ends. Per the germline V gene, CDR1 is SGHRS and CDR2 is YFSETQ. The CDR3 has 15 amino acids. As DNA, the CDR3 is TGCGCCAGCAGGGAAGACGGTCATAGCACAGATACGCAGTATTTT. Amino acid sequence: CASREDGHSTDTQYF.

V usage is TRBV4-2 and J usage is TRBJ2-7; 7 bases match TRBD2. The junction had 5 bases not matched to a gene; V was cut back by 3 bases and J by 0 bases. The germline V gene has CDR1 LGHNA and CDR2 YNFKEQ. The CDR3 is 15 residues long. CDR3: CASSQSWTSSYEQYF. CDR3 bases: TGTGCCAGCAGCCAGTCCTGGACTAGCTCCTACGAGCAGTACTTC.